The 14 T cell receptor beta chains listed next were all sequenced from one sample in a study of cytomegalovirus exposure and HLA in healthy donors (TCRdb year 2017). Library creation used the immunoSEQ multiplex PCR assay. A mixture of 60 forward primers for TCR Vbeta segments and 13 reverse primers for TCR Jbeta segments was used in the multiplex PCR. In its TCRdb copy, this immuneACCESS table keeps in-frame sequences only and misses some clones. Where compared with another copy, unresolved V genes explain less than half of these, and the others have no known cause. This sample gives 200,000 or so clones in total; 82% of them show up just once. Jointly, the top ten make up roughly 6% of the sample. Sample: PBMCs. The source of these receptors is a woman aged 45-59 years in good health and CMV-seropositive.

This rearrangement joins TRBV27 to TRBJ2-2; TRBD1 matches at 8 bases. In germline, CDR1 is MNHEY, CDR2 SMNVEV (reference sequence). CDR3 length equals 14 residues. The trim removed 10 bases at V and 6 bases at J, leaving 10 bases unmatched. This CDR3 reads CATPRQGLSGELFF. The CDR3 bases are TGTGCCACCCCCAGACAGGGGCTGTCCGGGGAGCTGTTTTTT.

The J gene is TRBJ1-4, the V gene TRBV6-5; maybe TRBD1 (5 bases). CDR1 and CDR2 from the germline V gene are MNHEY and SVGAGI. Trimming took off 11 bases at V and 8 bases at J, with 15 bases between the two ends. The CDR3 consists of 12 residues. CDR3 DNA sequence: TGTGCCGTTGGGGGGGATCGAGAAAAACTGTTTTTT. It is translated as CAVGGDREKLFF.

The genes are TRBV5-8 and TRBJ1-1; D is uncertain. The V gene lost 0 bases and the J gene lost 5 bases, with 8 bases spanning the gap. The CDR3 has 13 residues. The germline V gene has CDR1 SGHTS and CDR2 YDEGEE. The chain's CDR3 is CASSLDTKTEAFF. CDR3 nucleotide sequence: TGTGCCAGCAGCTTGGACACGAAAACTGAAGCTTTCTTT.

The chain employs TRBV6-5 and TRBJ1-4, with D uncertain. CDR1 and CDR2 (germline): MNHEY, SVGAGI. Trimming cost V 4 bases and J 0 bases, with 6 bases left between them. The CDR3 is 14 residues long. The CDR3 DNA follows: TGTGCCAGCAGTTTTATTGCAACTAATGAAAAACTGTTTTTT. This sequence encodes CASSFIATNEKLFF.

DNA of the CDR3: TGCAGCGTTGTTCCCCCTTCTAACTATGGCTACACCTTC. Its protein is CSVVPPSNYGYTF. The chain uses TRBV29-1 and TRBJ1-2; D not resolved. The V end lost 4 bases, the J end lost 0 bases, and 9 bases lay between the germline ends. This CDR3 spans 13 amino acids. Looked up from germline, CDR1 is SQVTM and CDR2 is ANQGSEA.

This clone turned up a few times. The J gene is TRBJ1-3, the V gene TRBV10-3; maybe TRBD1 (5 bases). Germline assignment: CDR1 ENHRY and CDR2 SYGVKD. The CDR3 covers 10 residues. V was cut by 8 bases and J by 6 bases, with 5 bases left in between. The chain's CDR3 is CAIGANTIYF. CDR3 DNA sequence: TGTGCCATCGGGGCAAACACCATATATTTT.

The rearrangement links TRBV11-2 to TRBJ2-5; D is possibly TRBD2 (5 bases). The CDR3 runs to 13 residues. CDR1 and CDR2 (germline): SGHAT, FQNNGV. V was trimmed by 1 base and J by 4 bases, leaving 7 bases between them. The CDR3 nucleotides read TGTGCCAGCAGCTTAGTAGAGGGAGAGACCCAGTACTTC. The encoded protein is CASSLVEGETQYF.

The genes are TRBV5-4 and TRBJ1-2, with 11 bases fitting TRBD1. Germline assignment: CDR1 SGHNT and CDR2 YYREEE (reference sequence). J gave up 3 bases and V 1 base, and 2 bases lay outside the gene matches. The CDR3 loop spans 15 amino acids. The DNA for the CDR3 is TGTGCCAGCAGCTTGAGGACAGGGGGCGACTATGGCTACACCTTC. This translates into CASSLRTGGDYGYTF.

This chain connects TRBV11-2 to TRBJ2-5; tentatively, D is TRBD1 (6 bases). Germline V gives CDR1 SGHAT, CDR2 FQNNGV. The CDR3 runs 14 residues. V was clipped by 2 bases and J by 4 bases, with 11 bases between them. The CDR3 coding sequence is TGTGCCAGCAGCTTAAGGGGGTTCGGAGAGACCCAGTACTTC. Its translation: CASSLRGFGETQYF.

This chain uses TRBV13 with TRBJ2-2; TRBD1 agrees at 9 bases. The V gene's germline CDR1 is PRHDT and CDR2 FYEKMQ (reference sequence). CDR3 length: 14 amino acids. V gave up 6 bases and J gave up 6 bases; unmatched junction bases: 5. In DNA, the CDR3 is TGTGCCAGCAGACGGACAGGGGACGCCGGGGAGCTGTTTTTT. It specifies CASRRTGDAGELFF.

The chain has TRBV28 and TRBJ1-1, with D unclear. CDR3 length: 12 residues. The V and J ends lost 6 bases and 9 bases respectively, with 14 bases between them. Germline CDR1 and CDR2: MDHEN and SYDVKM. CDR3 DNA: TGTGCCAGCAGGTCACCGGGTTCTCAAGCTTTCTTT. It codes for CASRSPGSQAFF.

This clone has only a few counts. This chain joins TRBV7-9 and TRBJ1-5; TRBD1 is a possible D gene (5 bases). The V gene lost 4 bases and the J gene lost 7 bases, with 14 bases spanning the gap. CDR1 and CDR2 from the germline V gene are SEHNR and FQNEAQ (reference sequence). CDR3 size: 14 residues. The CDR3: CASSSGGGNQPQHF. CDR3 nucleotide sequence: TGTGCCAGCAGCTCTGGGGGGGGAAACCAGCCCCAGCATTTT.

This clone was recorded a few times. V and J are TRBV19 and TRBJ2-1, with D unresolved. The germline CDR1 and CDR2 sequences are LNHDA and SQIVND (reference sequence). Trimming shortened V by 6 bases and J by 2 bases, and 14 bases separated the two germline ends. The CDR3 spans 15 residues. CDR3 amino acids: CASRSKLEAYNEQFF. The CDR3 region has the DNA TGTGCCAGTAGGTCGAAGCTAGAGGCCTACAATGAGCAGTTCTTC.

The chain uses TRBV15 and TRBJ1-4; D remains ambiguous. This CDR3 has 14 amino acids. Germline-derived CDR1 and CDR2 are LNHNV and YYDKDF (reference sequence). The germline V and J ends were trimmed by 4 bases and 1 base, with 7 bases remaining between them. CDR3 amino acids: CATSKRVTNEKLFF. The CDR3 DNA is TGTGCCACCAGCAAGCGTGTAACTAATGAAAAACTGTTTTTT.